Shown below are 4 T cell receptor beta chains from a single sample sequenced in a study of OX40 agonist ivuxolimab in advanced cancers. The method was the immunoSEQ multiplex PCR assay. TCRdb mirrors the immuneACCESS table, restricted to in-frame sequences. Some clones are absent from its copies; in checked studies, under half trace to an unresolved V gene, and the reason for the others is unknown. The sample table holds about 73,000 clones, of which approximately 79% were seen once. The biggest ten clones account for 2% to 2.5% of the sample. Sequenced here: CD4+ or CD8+ T cells sorted from blood, sampled in a trial of the OX40 agonist ivuxolimab. The source is an adult with an advanced solid tumor such as melanoma, head and neck, liver or kidney cancer.

The CDR3 region has the DNA TGTGCCACCAGCAGCCGAGCGTTAGGGGGGGCCAACGTCCTGACTTTC. This sequence encodes CATSSRALGGANVLTF. This chain connects TRBV15 to TRBJ2-6; D remains ambiguous. V lost 3 bases and J 4 bases, leaving 13 bases between the germline ends. CDR1 is LNHNV, CDR2 YYDKDF, per germline (reference sequence). The CDR3 runs to 16 residues.

This rearrangement joins TRBV27 to TRBJ1-1; TRBD1 is a possible D gene (5 bases). Germline lookup yields CDR1 MNHEY and CDR2 SMNVEV (reference sequence). The germline V and J ends were trimmed by 6 bases and 1 base, with 12 bases remaining between them. The CDR3 runs to 14 residues. The CDR3 nucleotides read TGTGCCAGCAGGTCGGGACGCCAGAACACTGAAGCTTTCTTT. It codes for CASRSGRQNTEAFF.

V gene TRBV19 combines with J gene TRBJ2-7, with TRBD2 matching over 9 bases. Germline values: CDR1 LNHDA, CDR2 SQIVND (reference sequence). The CDR3 is 15 amino acids. V lost 4 bases and J lost 4; bases outside the gene matches: 8. For the CDR3, the DNA is TGTGCCAGTAGTAGTTTGGCTAGCGGGGATTACGAGCAGTACTTC. Translating gives CASSSLASGDYEQYF.

This clone was counted a few times. The chain couples TRBV27 to TRBJ1-5; no clear D. This CDR3 is built from 15 residues. V shed 3 bases and J shed 0 bases, with 9 bases lying between them. Germline V CDR1 and CDR2: MNHEY, SMNVEV (reference sequence). CDR3: CASSFWADSNQPQHF. The CDR3 DNA is TGTGCCAGCAGTTTTTGGGCAGATAGCAATCAGCCCCAGCATTTT.